A single sample gave rise to the 2 T cell receptor beta chains below, sequenced in a study of cytomegalovirus exposure and HLA in healthy donors. 60 Vbeta and 13 Jbeta primers were used in PCR. Assay: immunoSEQ multiplex PCR; the TCRdb copy retains only in-frame clones and omits some. The sample contains 150,000 to 180,000 clones, 70% to 80% of which appear only once. Sequenced input: PBMCs. These receptors were taken from a woman between 40 and 55 years old in good health and CMV-seronegative.

The chain recombines TRBV19 with TRBJ2-1, with 11 positions matching TRBD2. CDR1 and CDR2 (germline): LNHDA, SQIVND (reference sequence). This CDR3 has 17 amino acids. V shed 5 bases, J shed 0 bases, and the junction held 6 bases outside the gene matches. CDR3 bases: TGTGCCAGTAGTCCTAGCGGGAGGCACAGCTCCTACAATGAGCAGTTCTTC. Its translation is CASSPSGRHSSYNEQFF.

The chain has TRBV7-9 and TRBJ2-7; 8 positions agree with TRBD1. J lost 5 bases, V lost 5 bases, and 8 bases had no gene match. The germline V gene has CDR1 SEHNR and CDR2 FQNEAQ (reference sequence). CDR3 length: 14 amino acids. CDR3 sequence (DNA): TGTGCCAGCAGCCGGACAGGGAGGCGTAACGAGCAGTACTTC. Amino acids: CASSRTGRRNEQYF. Using reference TRBV7-9 and TRBJ2-7 for the parts outside the CDR3, the full variable domain is DTGVSQNPRHKITKRGQNVTFRCDPISEHNRLYWYRQTLGQGPEFLTYFQNEAQLEKSRLLSDRFSAERPKGSFSTLEIQRTEQGDSAMYLCASSRTGRRNEQYFGPGTRLTVT.